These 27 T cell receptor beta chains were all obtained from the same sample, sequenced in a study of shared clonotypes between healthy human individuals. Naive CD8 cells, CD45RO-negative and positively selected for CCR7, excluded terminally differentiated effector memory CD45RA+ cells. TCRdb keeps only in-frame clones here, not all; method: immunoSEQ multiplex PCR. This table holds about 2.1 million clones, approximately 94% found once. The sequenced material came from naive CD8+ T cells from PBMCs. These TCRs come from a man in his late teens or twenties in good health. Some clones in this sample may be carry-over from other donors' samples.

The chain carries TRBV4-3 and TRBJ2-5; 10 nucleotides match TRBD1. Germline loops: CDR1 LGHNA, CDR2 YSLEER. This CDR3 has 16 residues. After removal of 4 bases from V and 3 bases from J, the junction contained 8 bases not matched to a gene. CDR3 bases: TGCGCCAGCAGCCTACGGACAGGGGGGGCCAAAGAGACCCAGTACTTC. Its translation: CASSLRTGGAKETQYF.

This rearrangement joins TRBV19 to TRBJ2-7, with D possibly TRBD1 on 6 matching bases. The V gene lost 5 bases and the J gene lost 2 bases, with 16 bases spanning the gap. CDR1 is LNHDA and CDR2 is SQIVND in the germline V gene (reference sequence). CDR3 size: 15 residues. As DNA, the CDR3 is TGTGCCAGTAGTTCTTTCTCGGGACAAACCTACGAGCAGTACTTC. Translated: CASSSFSGQTYEQYF.

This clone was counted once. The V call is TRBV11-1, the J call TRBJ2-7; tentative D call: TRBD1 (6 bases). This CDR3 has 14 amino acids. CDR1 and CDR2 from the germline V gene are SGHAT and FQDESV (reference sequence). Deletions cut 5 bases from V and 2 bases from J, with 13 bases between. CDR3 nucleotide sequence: TGTGCCAGCAGCAGACCGGACAGTCCCTACGAGCAGTACTTC. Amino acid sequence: CASSRPDSPYEQYF.

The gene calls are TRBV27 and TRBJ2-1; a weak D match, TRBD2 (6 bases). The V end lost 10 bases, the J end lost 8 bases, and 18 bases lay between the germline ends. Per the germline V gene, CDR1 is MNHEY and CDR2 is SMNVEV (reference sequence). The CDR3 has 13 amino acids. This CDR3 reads CATKTREVDEQFF. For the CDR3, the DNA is TGTGCCACCAAAACAAGGGAGGTTGATGAGCAGTTCTTC.

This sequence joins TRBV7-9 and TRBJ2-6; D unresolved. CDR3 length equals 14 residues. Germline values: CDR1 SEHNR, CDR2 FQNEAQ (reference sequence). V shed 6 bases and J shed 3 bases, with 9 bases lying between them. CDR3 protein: CASRSPNGANVLTF. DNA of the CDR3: TGTGCCAGCAGATCTCCAAATGGGGCCAACGTCCTGACTTTC.

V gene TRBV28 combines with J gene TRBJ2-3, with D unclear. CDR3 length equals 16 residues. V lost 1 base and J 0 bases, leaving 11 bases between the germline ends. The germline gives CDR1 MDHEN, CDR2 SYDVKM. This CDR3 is CASSLYPAASTDTQYF. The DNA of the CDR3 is TGTGCCAGCAGTTTATACCCCGCAGCTAGCACAGATACGCAGTATTTT.

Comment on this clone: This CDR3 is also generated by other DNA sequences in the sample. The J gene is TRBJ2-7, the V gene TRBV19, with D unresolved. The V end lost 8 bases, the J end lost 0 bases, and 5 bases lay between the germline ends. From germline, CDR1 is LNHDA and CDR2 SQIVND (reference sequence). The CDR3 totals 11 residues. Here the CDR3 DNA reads TGTGCCAGTGGCTCCTCCTACGAGCAGTACTTC. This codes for CASGSSYEQYF.

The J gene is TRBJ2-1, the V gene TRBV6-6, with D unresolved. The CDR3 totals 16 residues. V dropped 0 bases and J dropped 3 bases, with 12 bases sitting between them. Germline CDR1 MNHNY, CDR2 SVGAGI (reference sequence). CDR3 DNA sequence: TGTGCCAGCAGTTACTCGACGGCAGCTCTCTACAATGAGCAGTTCTTC. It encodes CASSYSTAALYNEQFF.

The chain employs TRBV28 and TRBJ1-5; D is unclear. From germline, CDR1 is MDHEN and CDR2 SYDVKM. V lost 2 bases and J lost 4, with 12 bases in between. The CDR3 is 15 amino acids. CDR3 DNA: TGTGCCAGCAGTTTAAGCGCCCAGCTTAATCAGCCCCAGCATTTT. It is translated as CASSLSAQLNQPQHF.

The CDR3 region has the DNA TGTGCCAGCAGTGAATTCCACTCGACACCCTCTGGAAACACCATATATTTT. This translates into CASSEFHSTPSGNTIYF. This chain links TRBV6-1 with TRBJ1-3, with D uncertain. Germline CDR1 reads MNHNS; CDR2 reads SASEGT. This CDR3 contains 17 residues. Deletions cut 2 bases from V and 0 bases from J, with 14 bases between.

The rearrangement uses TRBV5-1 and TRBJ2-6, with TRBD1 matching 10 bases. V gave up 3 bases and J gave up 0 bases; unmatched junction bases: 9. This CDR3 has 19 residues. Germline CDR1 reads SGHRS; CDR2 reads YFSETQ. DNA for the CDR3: TGCGCCAGCAGCTCCGTGAGACAGGGGGCTTACTCTGGGGCCAACGTCCTGACTTTC. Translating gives CASSSVRQGAYSGANVLTF.

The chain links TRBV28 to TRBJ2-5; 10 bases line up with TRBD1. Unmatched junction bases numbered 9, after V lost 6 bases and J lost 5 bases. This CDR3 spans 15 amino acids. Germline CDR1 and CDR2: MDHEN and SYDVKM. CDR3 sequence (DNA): TGTGCCAGCAGAGACCGGGACAGGGGACGGGAGACCCAGTACTTC. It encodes CASRDRDRGRETQYF.

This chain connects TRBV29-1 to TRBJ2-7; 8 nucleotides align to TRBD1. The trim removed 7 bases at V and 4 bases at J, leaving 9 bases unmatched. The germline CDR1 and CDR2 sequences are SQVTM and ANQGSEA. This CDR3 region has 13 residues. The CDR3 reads CSAQGEHRYEQYF. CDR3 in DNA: TGCAGCGCACAGGGGGAGCATCGTTACGAGCAGTACTTC.

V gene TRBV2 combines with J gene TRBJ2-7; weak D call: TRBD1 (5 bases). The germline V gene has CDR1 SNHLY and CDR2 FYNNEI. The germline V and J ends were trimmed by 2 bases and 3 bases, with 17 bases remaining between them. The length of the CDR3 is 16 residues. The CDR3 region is CASSEIEGDKDYEQYF. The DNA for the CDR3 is TGTGCCAGCAGTGAAATTGAAGGGGATAAGGACTACGAGCAGTACTTC.

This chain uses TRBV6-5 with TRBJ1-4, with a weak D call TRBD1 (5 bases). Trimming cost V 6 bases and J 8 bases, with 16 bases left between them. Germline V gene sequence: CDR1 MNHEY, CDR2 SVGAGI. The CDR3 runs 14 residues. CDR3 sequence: CASSLQGAREKLFF. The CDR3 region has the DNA TGTGCCAGCAGCCTCCAAGGGGCGCGGGAAAAACTGTTTTTT.

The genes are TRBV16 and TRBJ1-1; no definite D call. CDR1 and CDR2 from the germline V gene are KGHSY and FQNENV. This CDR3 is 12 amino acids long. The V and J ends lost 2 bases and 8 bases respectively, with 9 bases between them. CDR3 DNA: TGTGCCAGCAGCCAAGGAGGAGAGGAAGCTTTCTTT. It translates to CASSQGGEEAFF.

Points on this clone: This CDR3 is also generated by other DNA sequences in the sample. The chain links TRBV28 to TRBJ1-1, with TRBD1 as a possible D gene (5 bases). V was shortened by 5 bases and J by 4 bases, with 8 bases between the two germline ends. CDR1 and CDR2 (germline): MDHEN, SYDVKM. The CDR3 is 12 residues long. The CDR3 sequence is CASSPRATEAFF. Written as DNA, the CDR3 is TGTGCCAGCAGTCCCAGGGCCACTGAAGCTTTCTTT. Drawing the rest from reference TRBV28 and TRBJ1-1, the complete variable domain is DVKVTQSSRYLVKRTGEKVFLECVQDMDHENMFWYRQDPGLGLRLIYFSYDVKMKEKGDIPEGYSVSREKKERFSLILESASTNQTSMYLCASSPRATEAFFGQGTRLTVV.

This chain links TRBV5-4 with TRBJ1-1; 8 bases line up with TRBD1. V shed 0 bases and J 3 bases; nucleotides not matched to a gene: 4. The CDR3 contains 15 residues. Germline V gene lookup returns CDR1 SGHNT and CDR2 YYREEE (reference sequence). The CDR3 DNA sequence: TGTGCCAGCAGCTTGGCCGGGACAGGCTACACTGAAGCTTTCTTT. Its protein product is CASSLAGTGYTEAFF.

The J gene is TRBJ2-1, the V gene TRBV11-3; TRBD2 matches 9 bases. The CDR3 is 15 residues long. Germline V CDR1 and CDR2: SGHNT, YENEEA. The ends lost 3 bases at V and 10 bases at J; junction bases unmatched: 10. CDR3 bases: TGTGCCAGCAGCTTGGCGCGGGAGGGCCGGGGGGAGCAGTTCTTC. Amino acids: CASSLAREGRGEQFF. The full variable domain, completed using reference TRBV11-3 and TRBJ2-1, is EAGVVQSPRYKIIEKKQPVAFWCNPISGHNTLYWYLQNLGQGPELLIRYENEEAVDDSQLPKDRFSAERLKGVDSTLKIQPAELGDSAVYLCASSLAREGRGEQFFGPGTRLTVL.

The CDR3 here is CASSLEPGAGEKLFF. The DNA for the CDR3 is TGTGCCAGCAGCTTAGAGCCGGGGGCAGGGGAAAAACTGTTTTTT. The chain combines TRBV7-9 with TRBJ1-4; a weak D match, TRBD1 (6 bases). In germline, CDR1 is SEHNR, CDR2 FQNEAQ (reference sequence). Trimming shortened V by 1 base and J by 8 bases, and 14 bases separated the two germline ends. This CDR3 spans 15 amino acids.

CDR3 bases: TGTGCCAGCAGCTACAGACTAGCGGGAGTGTACGAGCAGTACTTC. It yields the protein CASSYRLAGVYEQYF. The J gene is TRBJ2-7, the V gene TRBV7-2; TRBD2 aligns across 12 bases. This CDR3 is 15 amino acids long. Germline CDR1 is SGHTA and CDR2 is FQGNSA. The ends lost 4 bases at V and 4 bases at J; junction bases unmatched: 5.

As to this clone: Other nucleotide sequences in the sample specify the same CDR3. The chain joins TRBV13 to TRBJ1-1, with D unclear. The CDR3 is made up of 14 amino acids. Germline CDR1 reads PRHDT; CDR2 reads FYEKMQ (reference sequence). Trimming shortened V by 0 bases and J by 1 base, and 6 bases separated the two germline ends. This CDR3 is CASSLGRRNTEAFF. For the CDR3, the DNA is TGTGCCAGCAGCTTAGGCCGGAGGAACACTGAAGCTTTCTTT.

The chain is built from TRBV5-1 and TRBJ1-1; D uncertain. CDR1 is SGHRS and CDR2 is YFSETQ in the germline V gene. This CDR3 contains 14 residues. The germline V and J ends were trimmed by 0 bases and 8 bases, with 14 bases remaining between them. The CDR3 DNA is TGCGCCAGCAGCTTGGCCCGGCGGGGTGAGGAAGCTTTCTTT. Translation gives CASSLARRGEEAFF. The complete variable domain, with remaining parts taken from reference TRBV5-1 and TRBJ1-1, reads KAGVTQTPRYLIKTRGQQVTLSCSPISGHRSVSWYQQTPGQGLQFLFEYFSETQRNKGNFPGRFSGRQFSNSRSEMNVSTLELGDSALYLCASSLARRGEEAFFGQGTRLTVV.

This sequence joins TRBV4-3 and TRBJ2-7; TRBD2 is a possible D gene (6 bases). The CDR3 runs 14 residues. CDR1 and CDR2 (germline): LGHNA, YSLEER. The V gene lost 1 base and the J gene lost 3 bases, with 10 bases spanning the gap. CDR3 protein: CASSQGSGVYEQYF. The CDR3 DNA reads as TGCGCCAGCAGCCAAGGTAGCGGAGTCTACGAGCAGTACTTC.

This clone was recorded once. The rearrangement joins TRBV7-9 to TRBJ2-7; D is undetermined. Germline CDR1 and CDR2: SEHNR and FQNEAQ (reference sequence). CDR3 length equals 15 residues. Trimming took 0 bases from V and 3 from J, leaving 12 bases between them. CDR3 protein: CASSLAPRPSYEQYF. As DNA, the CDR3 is TGTGCCAGCAGCTTAGCTCCCAGGCCAAGCTACGAGCAGTACTTC.

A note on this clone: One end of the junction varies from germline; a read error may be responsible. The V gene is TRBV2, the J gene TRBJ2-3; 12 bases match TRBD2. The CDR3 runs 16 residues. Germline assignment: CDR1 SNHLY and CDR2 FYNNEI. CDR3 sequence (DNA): TGTGCCAGCAGTGAAGAGGCTAGCGGGAGGGCAGAGACGCAGTATTTT. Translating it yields CASSEEASGRAETQYF.

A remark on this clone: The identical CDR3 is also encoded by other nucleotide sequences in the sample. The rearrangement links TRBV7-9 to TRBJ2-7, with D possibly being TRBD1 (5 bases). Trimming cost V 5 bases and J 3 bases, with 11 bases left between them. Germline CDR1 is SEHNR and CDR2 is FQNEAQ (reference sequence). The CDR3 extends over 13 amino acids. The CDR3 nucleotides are TGTGCCAGCAGCCCTAAAACAGGCTACGAGCAGTACTTC. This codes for CASSPKTGYEQYF.